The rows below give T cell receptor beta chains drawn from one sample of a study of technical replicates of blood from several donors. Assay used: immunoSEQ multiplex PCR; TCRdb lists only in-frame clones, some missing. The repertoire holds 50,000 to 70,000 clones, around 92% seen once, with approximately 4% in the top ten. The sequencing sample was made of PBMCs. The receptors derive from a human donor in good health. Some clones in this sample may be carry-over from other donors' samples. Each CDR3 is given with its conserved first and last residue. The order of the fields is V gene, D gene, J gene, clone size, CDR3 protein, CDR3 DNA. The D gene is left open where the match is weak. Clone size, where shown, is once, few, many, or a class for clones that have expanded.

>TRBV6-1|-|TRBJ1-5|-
CASRIRGEGQPQHF
TGTGCCAGCAGAATTAGAGGAGAGGGACAGCCCCAGCATTTT
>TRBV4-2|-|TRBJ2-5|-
CASSQDWDSHQTQYF
TGTGCCAGCAGCCAAGATTGGGACTCTCACCAGACCCAGTACTTC
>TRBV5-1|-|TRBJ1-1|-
CASSPDSAGNTEAFF
TGCGCCAGCAGCCCCGACTCGGCGGGGAACACTGAAGCTTTCTTT
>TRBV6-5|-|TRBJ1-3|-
CASFGSGNTIYF
TGTGCCAGCTTCGGCTCTGGAAACACCATATATTTT
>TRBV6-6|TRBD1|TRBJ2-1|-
CATLPGQGSEQFF
TGTGCCACCCTTCCGGGACAGGGGAGCGAGCAGTTCTTC
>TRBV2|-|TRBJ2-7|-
CASSPTYEQYF
TGTGCCAGCAGTCCAACCTACGAGCAGTACTTC
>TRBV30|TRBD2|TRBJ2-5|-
CAWSGASGPLGEETQYF
TGTGCCTGGAGCGGGGCTAGCGGCCCCCTGGGGGAAGAGACCCAGTACTTC
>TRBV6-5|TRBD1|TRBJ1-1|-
CASSQRQGVDTEAFF
TGTGCCAGCAGTCAAAGACAGGGGGTCGACACTGAAGCTTTCTTT
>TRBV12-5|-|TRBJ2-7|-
CASGLTLDSYEQYF
TGTGCTAGTGGTTTGACCTTGGACAGCTACGAGCAGTACTTC
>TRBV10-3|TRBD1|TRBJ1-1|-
CAISEGGADRGREAFF
TGTGCCATCAGTGAAGGAGGGGCAGACAGGGGCCGAGAAGCTTTCTTT
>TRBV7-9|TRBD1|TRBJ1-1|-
CASSSNRGRTEAFF
TGTGCCAGCAGCTCAAACAGGGGTCGCACTGAAGCTTTCTTT
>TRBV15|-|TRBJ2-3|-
CATSRDRVGASTDTQYF
TGTGCCACCAGCAGAGATCGGGTGGGGGCCAGCACAGATACGCAGTATTTT
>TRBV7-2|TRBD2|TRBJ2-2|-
CASSLGLASTGELFF
TGTGCCAGCAGCCTGGGACTAGCGTCCACCGGGGAGCTGTTTTTT
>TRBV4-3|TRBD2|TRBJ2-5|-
CASSQGGASGGGQETQYF
TGCGCCAGCAGCCAAGGCGGGGCTAGCGGGGGGGGACAAGAGACCCAGTACTTC
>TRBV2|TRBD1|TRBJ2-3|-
CASSSETGSVSADTQYF
TGTGCCAGCAGTTCAGAGACAGGGTCCGTCTCGGCAGATACGCAGTATTTT
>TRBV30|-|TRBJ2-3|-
CACPPRGTLGWGTQYF
TGTGCCTGTCCCCCCCGAGGGACACTGGGATGGGGTACGCAGTATTTT
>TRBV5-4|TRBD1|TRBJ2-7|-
CASSLGGRLQGVTPDEQYF
TGTGCCAGCAGCTTGGGGGGGCGTTTGCAGGGGGTTACCCCTGACGAGCAGTACTTC
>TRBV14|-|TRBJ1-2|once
CASSPRLPGAVYGYTF
TGTGCCAGCAGCCCTCGGCTACCAGGGGCAGTCTATGGCTACACCTTC
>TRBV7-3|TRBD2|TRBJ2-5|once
CASTSGGEKETQYF
TGTGCCAGTACTAGCGGGGGGGAGAAAGAGACCCAGTACTTC
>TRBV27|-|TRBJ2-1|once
CASRKGLYNEQFF
TGTGCCAGCAGGAAGGGACTTTACAATGAGCAGTTCTTC
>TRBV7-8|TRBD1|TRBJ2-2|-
CASSNRDSGTGELFF
TGTGCCAGCAGCAACCGGGACAGCGGCACCGGGGAGCTGTTTTTT
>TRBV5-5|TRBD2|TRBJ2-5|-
CASRGGTTNKKETQYF
TGTGCCAGCAGGGGCGGGACTACAAACAAAAAAGAGACCCAGTACTTC
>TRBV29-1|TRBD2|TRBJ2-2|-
CSVMTSGGAGGELFF
TGCAGCGTTATGACTAGCGGGGGGGCCGGAGGGGAGCTGTTTTTT
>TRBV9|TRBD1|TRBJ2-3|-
CASSALGQGALDTQYF
TGTGCCAGCAGCGCCTTAGGACAGGGGGCTTTAGATACGCAGTATTTT
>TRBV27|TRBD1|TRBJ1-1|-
CASSFLLGGGEAFF
TGTGCCAGCAGTTTTTTATTAGGGGGCGGGGAAGCTTTCTTT
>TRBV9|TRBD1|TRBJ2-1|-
CASSVTGVNEQFF
TGTGCCAGCAGCGTCACAGGGGTCAATGAGCAGTTCTTC
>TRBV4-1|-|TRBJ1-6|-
CASSQDSRQIRGISPLHF
TGCGCCAGCAGCCAAGATAGTCGACAAATCAGGGGAATTTCACCCCTCCACTTT
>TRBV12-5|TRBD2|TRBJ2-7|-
CASGSGLAGGRASEQYF
TGTGCTAGTGGTTCGGGACTAGCGGGGGGGCGGGCCTCCGAGCAGTACTTC
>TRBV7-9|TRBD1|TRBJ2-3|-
CASSEGQVNPWDTQYF
TGTGCCAGCAGCGAGGGACAGGTCAACCCGTGGGATACGCAGTATTTT
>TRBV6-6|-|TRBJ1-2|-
CASSPWSDGYTF
TGTGCCAGCAGCCCATGGTCGGATGGCTACACCTTC
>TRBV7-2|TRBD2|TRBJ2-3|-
CASNSGRARGTDTQYF
TGTGCCAGCAATAGCGGGAGGGCCAGGGGCACAGATACGCAGTATTTT
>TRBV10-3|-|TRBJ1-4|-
CAISPGDANEKLFF
TGTGCCATCAGTCCAGGGGATGCTAATGAAAAACTGTTTTTT
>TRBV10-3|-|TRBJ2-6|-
CAISGDRFPSSGANVLTF
TGTGCCATCAGTGGAGACAGGTTCCCAAGCTCTGGGGCCAACGTCCTGACTTTC
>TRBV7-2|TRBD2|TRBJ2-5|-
CASSIGGAQETQYF
TGTGCCAGCAGCATCGGGGGGGCCCAAGAGACCCAGTACTTC
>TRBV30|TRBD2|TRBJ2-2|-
CAWSPQRGTTGELFF
TGTGCCTGGAGTCCACAGCGGGGGACCACCGGGGAGCTGTTTTTT
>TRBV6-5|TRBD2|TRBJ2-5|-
CASSYLAGGGGETQYF
TGTGCCAGCAGTTACCTCGCGGGAGGGGGAGGAGAGACCCAGTACTTC
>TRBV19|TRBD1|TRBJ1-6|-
CASMGQLDSPLHF
TGTGCCAGTATGGGACAGTTAGATTCACCCCTCCACTTT
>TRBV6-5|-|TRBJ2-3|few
CASKVRTGGRDTQYF
TGTGCCAGCAAAGTTAGAACCGGGGGGCGGGATACGCAGTATTTT
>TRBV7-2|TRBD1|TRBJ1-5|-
CASCQGDGNQPQHF
TGTGCCAGCTGTCAGGGGGATGGCAATCAGCCCCAGCATTTT
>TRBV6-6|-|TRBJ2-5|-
CASSYSRRGETQYF
TGTGCCAGCAGTTACTCACGGAGGGGAGAGACCCAGTACTTC
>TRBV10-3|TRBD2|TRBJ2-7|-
CAATSGPSYEQYF
TGTGCCGCTACTAGCGGCCCCTCCTACGAGCAGTACTTC
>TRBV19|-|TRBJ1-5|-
CASSVVSQPQHF
TGTGCCAGTAGTGTGGTGAGTCAGCCCCAGCATTTT